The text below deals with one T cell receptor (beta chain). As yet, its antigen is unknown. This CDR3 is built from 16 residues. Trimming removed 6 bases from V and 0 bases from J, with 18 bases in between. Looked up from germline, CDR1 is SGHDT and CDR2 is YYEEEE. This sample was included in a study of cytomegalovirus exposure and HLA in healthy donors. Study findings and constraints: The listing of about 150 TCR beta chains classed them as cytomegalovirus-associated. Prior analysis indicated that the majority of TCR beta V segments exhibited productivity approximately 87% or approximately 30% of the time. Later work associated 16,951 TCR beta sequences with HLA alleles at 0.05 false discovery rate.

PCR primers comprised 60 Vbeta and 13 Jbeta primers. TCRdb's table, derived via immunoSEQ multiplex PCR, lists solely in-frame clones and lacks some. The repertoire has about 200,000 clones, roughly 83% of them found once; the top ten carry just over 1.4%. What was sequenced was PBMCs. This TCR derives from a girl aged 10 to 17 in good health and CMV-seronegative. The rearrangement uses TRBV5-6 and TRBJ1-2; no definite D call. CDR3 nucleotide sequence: TGTGCCAGCACCCCCCTTAGGGCGGGAACTAACTATGGCTACACCTTC. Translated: CASTPLRAGTNYGYTF.